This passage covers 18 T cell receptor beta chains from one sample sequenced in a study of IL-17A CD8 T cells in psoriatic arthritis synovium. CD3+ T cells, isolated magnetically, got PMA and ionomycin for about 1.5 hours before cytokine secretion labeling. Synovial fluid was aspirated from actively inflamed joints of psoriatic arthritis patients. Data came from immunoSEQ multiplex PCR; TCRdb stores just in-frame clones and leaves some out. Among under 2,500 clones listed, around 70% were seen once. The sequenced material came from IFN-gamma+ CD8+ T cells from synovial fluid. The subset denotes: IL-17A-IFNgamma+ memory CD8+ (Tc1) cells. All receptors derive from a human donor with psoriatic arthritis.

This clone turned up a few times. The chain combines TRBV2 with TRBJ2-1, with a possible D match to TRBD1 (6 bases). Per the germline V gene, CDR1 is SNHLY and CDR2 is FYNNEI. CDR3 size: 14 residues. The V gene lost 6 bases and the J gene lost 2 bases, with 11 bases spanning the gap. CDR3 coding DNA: TGTGCCAGCAGCGGCTGGACAGCCTACAATGAGCAGTTCTTC. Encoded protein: CASSGWTAYNEQFF. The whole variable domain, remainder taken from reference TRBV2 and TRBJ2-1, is EPEVTQTPSHQVTQMGQEVILRCVPISNHLYFYWYRQILGQKVEFLVSFYNNEISEKSEIFDDQFSVERPDGSNFTLKIRSTKLEDSAMYFCASSGWTAYNEQFFGPGTRLTVL.

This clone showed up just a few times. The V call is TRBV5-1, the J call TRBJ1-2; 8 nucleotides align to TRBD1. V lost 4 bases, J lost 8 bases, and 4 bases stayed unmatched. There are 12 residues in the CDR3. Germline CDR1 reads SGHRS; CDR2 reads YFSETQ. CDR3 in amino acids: CASSVGQGGYTF. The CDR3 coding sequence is TGCGCCAGCAGCGTCGGACAGGGCGGCTACACCTTC.

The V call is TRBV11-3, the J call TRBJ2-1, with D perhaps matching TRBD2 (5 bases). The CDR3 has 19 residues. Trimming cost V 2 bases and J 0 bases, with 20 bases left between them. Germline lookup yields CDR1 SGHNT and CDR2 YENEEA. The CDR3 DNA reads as TGTGCCAGCAGCTTACTTCCGGGAACCGATTGGGACTCCTACAATGAGCAGTTCTTC. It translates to CASSLLPGTDWDSYNEQFF.

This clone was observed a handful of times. CDR3 sequence (DNA): TGTGCCAGCAGCCAAGATCGGGGGCTGAACACTGAAGCTTTCTTT. This encodes CASSQDRGLNTEAFF. The V and J genes are TRBV4-2 and TRBJ1-1; TRBD1 is a possible D gene (6 bases). V gave up 0 bases and J gave up 0 bases, with 8 bases separating them. The CDR3 is 15 amino acids. Germline assignment: CDR1 LGHNA and CDR2 YNFKEQ.

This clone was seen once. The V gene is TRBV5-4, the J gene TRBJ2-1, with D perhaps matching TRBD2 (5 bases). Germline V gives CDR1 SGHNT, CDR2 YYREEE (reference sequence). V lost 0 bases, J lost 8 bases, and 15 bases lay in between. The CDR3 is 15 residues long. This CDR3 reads CASSLAGSAFDEQFF. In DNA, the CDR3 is TGTGCCAGCAGCTTGGCTGGGAGCGCGTTCGATGAGCAGTTCTTC.

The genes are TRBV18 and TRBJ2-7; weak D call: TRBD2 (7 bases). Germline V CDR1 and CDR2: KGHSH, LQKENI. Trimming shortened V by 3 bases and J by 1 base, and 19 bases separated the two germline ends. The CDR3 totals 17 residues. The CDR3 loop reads CASSPRGGRGGSYEQYV. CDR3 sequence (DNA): TGTGCCAGCTCACCTAGGGGGGGGCGCGGTGGGTCCTACGAGCAGTACGTC.

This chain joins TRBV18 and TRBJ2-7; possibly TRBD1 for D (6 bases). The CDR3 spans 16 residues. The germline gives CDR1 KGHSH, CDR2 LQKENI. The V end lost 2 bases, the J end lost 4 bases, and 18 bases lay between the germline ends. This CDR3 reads CASSPASGTGWYEQYV. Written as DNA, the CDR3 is TGTGCCAGCTCACCAGCGTCAGGTACAGGGTGGTACGAGCAGTACGTC.

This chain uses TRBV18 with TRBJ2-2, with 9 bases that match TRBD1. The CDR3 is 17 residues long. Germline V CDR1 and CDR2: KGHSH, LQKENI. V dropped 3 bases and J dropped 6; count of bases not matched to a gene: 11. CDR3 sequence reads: CASSPSPGQGNPGELFF. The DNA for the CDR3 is TGTGCCAGCTCACCCTCTCCGGGACAGGGTAACCCCGGGGAGCTGTTTTTT.

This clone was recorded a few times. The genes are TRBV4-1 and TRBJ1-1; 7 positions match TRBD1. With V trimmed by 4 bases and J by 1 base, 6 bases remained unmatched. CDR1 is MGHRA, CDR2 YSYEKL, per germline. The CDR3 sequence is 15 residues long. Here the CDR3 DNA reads TGCGCCAGCAGCCTAAACAGGGGAGAGAACACTGAAGCTTTCTTT. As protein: CASSLNRGENTEAFF.

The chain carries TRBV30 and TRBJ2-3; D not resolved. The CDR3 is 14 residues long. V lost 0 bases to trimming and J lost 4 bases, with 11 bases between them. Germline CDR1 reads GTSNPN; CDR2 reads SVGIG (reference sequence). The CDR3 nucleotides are TGTGCCTGGAGTGTAGTATTCGGCCCAGATACGCAGTATTTT. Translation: CAWSVVFGPDTQYF.

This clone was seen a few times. The CDR3 DNA sequence: TGTGCCAGCAGCACCCGGGACAGGGGGATAGCTTCCTACGAGCAGTACTTC. It encodes CASSTRDRGIASYEQYF. This chain links TRBV21-1 with TRBJ2-7; no DNA check was done on the table's D call, TRBD1. TRBV21-1 is noted as a pseudogene. The CDR3 covers 17 residues.

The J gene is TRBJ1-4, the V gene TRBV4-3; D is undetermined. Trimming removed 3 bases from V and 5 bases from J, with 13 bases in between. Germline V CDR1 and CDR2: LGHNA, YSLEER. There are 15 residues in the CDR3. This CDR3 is CASSHRMEGNEKLFF. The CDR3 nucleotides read TGCGCCAGCAGCCACCGAATGGAAGGGAATGAAAAACTGTTTTTT.

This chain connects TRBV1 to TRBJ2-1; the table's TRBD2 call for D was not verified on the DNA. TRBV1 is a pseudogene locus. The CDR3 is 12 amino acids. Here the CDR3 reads CTSSPDWNEQFF. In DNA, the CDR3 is TGCACCAGCAGCCCGGACTGGAATGAGCAGTTCTTC.

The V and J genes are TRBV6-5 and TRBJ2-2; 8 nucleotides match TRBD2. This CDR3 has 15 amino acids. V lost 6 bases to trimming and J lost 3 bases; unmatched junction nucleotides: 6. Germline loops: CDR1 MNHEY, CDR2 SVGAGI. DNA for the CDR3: TGTGCCAGCAGAAGTCCGGGACTAGACACCGGGGAGCTGTTTTTT. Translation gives CASRSPGLDTGELFF.

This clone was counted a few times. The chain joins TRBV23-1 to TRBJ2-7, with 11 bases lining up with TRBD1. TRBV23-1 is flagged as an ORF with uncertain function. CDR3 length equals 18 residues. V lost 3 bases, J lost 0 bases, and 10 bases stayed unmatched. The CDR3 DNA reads TGCGCCAGCAGTCACGGACAGGGGGCTAGCAGGAGCTCCTACGAGCAGTACGTC. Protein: CASSHGQGASRSSYEQYV.

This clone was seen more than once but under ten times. CDR3 bases: TGTGCCAGCAGACGACTAGCGGACACCGGGGAGCTGTTTTTT. It yields the protein CASRRLADTGELFF. The chain joins TRBV6-4 to TRBJ2-2, with 9 positions matching TRBD2. Per germline, CDR1 MRHNA and CDR2 SNTAGT. The CDR3 loop spans 14 amino acids. V lost 6 bases and J lost 3; bases outside the gene matches: 2.

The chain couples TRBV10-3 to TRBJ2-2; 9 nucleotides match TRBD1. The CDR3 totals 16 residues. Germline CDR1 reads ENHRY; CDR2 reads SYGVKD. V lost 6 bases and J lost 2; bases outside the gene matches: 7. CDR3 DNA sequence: TGTGCCATCAGCGTCTGGGACAGGGTTAACACCGGGGAGCTGTTTTTT. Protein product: CAISVWDRVNTGELFF.

The CDR3 DNA reads as TGTGCCAGCAGCTTACTTGCGGGAGGGGGGACCGGGGAGCTGTTTTTT. Protein sequence: CASSLLAGGGTGELFF. The chain carries TRBV7-9 and TRBJ2-2, with 9 positions matching TRBD2. This CDR3 has 16 residues. Germline CDR1 reads SEHNR; CDR2 reads FQNEAQ (reference sequence). The ends lost 2 bases at V and 5 bases at J; junction bases unmatched: 6.